A selection of T cell receptor beta chains follows, all from one sample in a study of OX40 agonist ivuxolimab in advanced cancers. Assay used: immunoSEQ multiplex PCR; TCRdb lists only in-frame clones, some missing. The sample consists of more than 100,000 clones, approximately 92% of them appearing once. The material was CD4+ or CD8+ T cells sorted from blood, obtained in a trial of the OX40 agonist ivuxolimab. The receptors shown here come from an adult with an advanced solid tumor such as melanoma, head and neck, liver or kidney cancer. The CDR3 runs from the conserved cysteine through the conserved F or W. The order of the fields is V gene, clone size, J gene, D gene, CDR3 protein, CDR3 DNA. D genes are given only for firm matches. Rows may omit the clone size; those that give it use once, few, many or a size class.

TRBV5-6,NA,TRBJ1-1,NA,CASSLAQGTTTEAFF,TGTGCCAGCAGCTTGGCGCAGGGTACGACCACTGAAGCTTTCTTT
TRBV6-4,NA,TRBJ2-3,NA,CASSDRGHSTDTQYF,TGTGCCAGCAGTGACAGGGGACATAGCACAGATACGCAGTATTTT
TRBV7-2,NA,TRBJ2-3,NA,CASSPRTDTQYF,TGTGCCAGCAGCCCTCGCACAGATACGCAGTATTTT
TRBV5-6,NA,TRBJ1-3,NA,CASSGDRLLSGNTIYF,TGTGCCAGCAGCGGAGATCGACTACTCTCTGGAAACACCATATATTTT
TRBV15,NA,TRBJ1-4,NA,CATSRVGRGTTNEKLFF,TGTGCCACCAGCAGAGTCGGCAGGGGAACGACTAATGAAAAACTGTTTTTT
TRBV7-3,once,TRBJ2-1,TRBD2,CASSLGLAGADEQFF,TGTGCCAGCAGCTTGGGACTAGCGGGGGCGGATGAGCAGTTCTTC
TRBV6-5,NA,TRBJ1-5,TRBD1,CASSYSMGTGSQPQHF,TGTGCCAGCAGTTACTCGATGGGGACAGGGAGTCAGCCCCAGCATTTT
TRBV5-6,once,TRBJ2-5,NA,CASIPDRRYQETQYF,TGTGCCAGCATCCCAGACAGAAGGTACCAAGAGACCCAGTACTTC
TRBV27,NA,TRBJ1-2,NA,CASSLSGYYGYTF,TGTGCCAGCAGTTTATCAGGGTACTATGGCTACACCTTC
TRBV7-2,NA,TRBJ2-2,NA,CASSLPNTGELFF,TGTGCCAGCAGCTTACCGAACACCGGGGAGCTGTTTTTT
TRBV6-5,NA,TRBJ1-3,NA,CASSVTGTSGNTIYF,TGTGCCAGCAGTGTTACAGGGACCTCTGGAAACACCATATATTTT
TRBV9,NA,TRBJ2-1,TRBD2,CASSVNPQREVVEQFF,TGTGCCAGCAGCGTAAACCCCCAGCGGGAAGTAGTTGAGCAGTTCTTC
TRBV12-5,NA,TRBJ2-2,TRBD2,CASGLGAGGGMNTGELFF,TGTGCTAGTGGTTTGGGGGCTGGCGGGGGGATGAACACCGGGGAGCTGTTTTTT
TRBV29-1,NA,TRBJ2-1,TRBD2,CSVEGGVNEQFF,TGCAGCGTCGAGGGAGGGGTGAATGAGCAGTTCTTC
TRBV6-5,NA,TRBJ2-3,TRBD1,CASSVTGTGPDTQYF,TGTGCCAGCAGCGTTACCGGGACAGGGCCAGATACGCAGTATTTT
TRBV7-2,NA,TRBJ1-5,NA,CASSLDYRAQPQHF,TGTGCCAGCAGCTTAGACTACCGGGCTCAGCCCCAGCATTTT
TRBV5-6,NA,TRBJ2-2,NA,CASSREPSGELFF,TGTGCCAGCAGCCGGGAGCCGTCCGGGGAGCTGTTTTTT
TRBV5-6,NA,TRBJ2-3,TRBD1,CASSPVTGGTDTQYF,TGTGCCAGCAGCCCCGTAACAGGGGGCACAGATACGCAGTATTTT
TRBV5-6,once,TRBJ1-1,NA,CASSKRARGNTEAFF,TGTGCCAGCAGCAAGAGGGCTCGGGGGAACACTGAAGCTTTCTTT
TRBV30,NA,TRBJ2-1,TRBD2,CAWSPTSGGDNEQFF,TGTGCCTGGAGCCCTACTAGCGGGGGGGACAATGAGCAGTTCTTC
TRBV5-4,few,TRBJ2-2,NA,CASSLDRSNTGELFF,TGTGCCAGCAGCTTGGACAGGTCGAACACCGGGGAGCTGTTTTTT
TRBV2,NA,TRBJ2-2,NA,CASSENRGPTGELFF,TGTGCCAGCAGTGAGAATCGGGGTCCCACCGGGGAGCTGTTTTTT
TRBV4-3,NA,TRBJ2-2,TRBD1,CASSQEGTGGTGELFF,TGCGCCAGCAGCCAAGAGGGGACAGGGGGGACCGGGGAGCTGTTTTTT
TRBV5-1,NA,TRBJ2-7,NA,CASSLEGGYLYEQYF,TGCGCCAGCAGCTTAGAGGGCGGCTACCTCTACGAGCAGTACTTC
TRBV6-4,once,TRBJ2-3,TRBD2,CASSPTSGNADTQYF,TGTGCCAGCAGTCCGACTAGCGGGAATGCAGATACGCAGTATTTT
TRBV18,NA,TRBJ1-1,NA,CASSLDRSEAFF,TGTGCCAGCTCACTTGACCGGAGTGAAGCTTTCTTT
TRBV13,NA,TRBJ2-2,NA,CASSLFGSNTGELFF,TGTGCCAGCAGCTTATTTGGGTCGAACACCGGGGAGCTGTTTTTT
TRBV29-1,NA,TRBJ1-4,NA,CSVTPTTNEKLFF,TGCAGCGTCACGCCCACAACTAATGAAAAACTGTTTTTT
TRBV6-5,NA,TRBJ1-1,NA,CASSPIPGQNTEAFF,TGTGCCAGCAGTCCAATCCCCGGACAGAACACTGAAGCTTTCTTT
TRBV28,NA,TRBJ1-1,TRBD1,CASSLVQGAGGAFF,TGTGCCAGCAGTTTGGTCCAGGGGGCGGGTGGGGCTTTCTTT
TRBV19,NA,TRBJ2-2,NA,CASRSRQTNTGELFF,TGTGCCAGTAGATCGAGACAGACGAACACCGGGGAGCTGTTTTTT
TRBV11-2,NA,TRBJ2-1,TRBD2,CASSLISGGTSGAEQFF,TGTGCCAGCAGCTTAATTTCAGGGGGGACTAGCGGGGCTGAGCAGTTCTTC
TRBV6-5,NA,TRBJ1-5,NA,CASKGSTGDSGPQHF,TGTGCCAGCAAGGGGAGCACCGGAGACTCAGGGCCCCAGCATTTT
TRBV5-1,once,TRBJ2-1,NA,CASSSDAYNEQFF,TGCGCCAGCAGCTCGGATGCGTACAATGAGCAGTTCTTC
TRBV19,NA,TRBJ1-5,TRBD1,CASSLRTGAINQPQHF,TGTGCCAGTAGTCTTAGGACAGGGGCTATCAATCAGCCCCAGCATTTT
TRBV6-1,NA,TRBJ1-5,NA,CASRVLGDQPQHF,TGTGCCAGCAGGGTCCTAGGGGATCAGCCCCAGCATTTT
TRBV6-5,once,TRBJ1-4,TRBD1,CASSSSRGEKLFF,TGTGCCAGCAGCTCAAGCAGGGGGGAAAAACTGTTTTTT
TRBV6-1,NA,TRBJ2-5,TRBD1,CASSGRGQGFVETQYF,TGTGCCAGCAGTGGGCGGGGACAGGGCTTTGTGGAGACCCAGTACTTC
TRBV23-1,NA,TRBJ2-4,TRBD1,CASSPPTGLAKNIQYF,TGCGCCAGCAGTCCCCCGACAGGGCTAGCCAAAAACATTCAGTACTTC
TRBV11-2,NA,TRBJ2-5,NA,CASSSPPGPQYF,TGTGCCAGCAGCTCCCCGCCCGGGCCCCAGTACTTC
TRBV7-6,once,TRBJ2-7,TRBD1,CASSAQTGFEQYF,TGTGCCAGCAGCGCCCAGACAGGGTTCGAGCAGTACTTC
TRBV15,NA,TRBJ2-1,TRBD2,CATSRNKREAYNEQFF,TGTGCCACCAGCAGGAATAAGCGGGAGGCTTACAATGAGCAGTTCTTC
TRBV5-1,NA,TRBJ2-2,NA,CASSFMAGNTGELFF,TGCGCCAGCAGCTTTATGGCAGGGAACACCGGGGAGCTGTTTTTT
TRBV16,NA,TRBJ1-1,NA,CASSPINPVSGTEAFF,TGTGCCAGCAGCCCCATTAACCCGGTTTCGGGGACTGAAGCTTTCTTT
TRBV2,NA,TRBJ2-2,NA,CASKGGIAQNTGELFF,TGTGCCAGCAAAGGGGGGATAGCGCAGAACACCGGGGAGCTGTTTTTT
TRBV11-2,NA,TRBJ2-2,TRBD2,CASSLVASGRPSTGELFF,TGTGCCAGCAGCTTAGTGGCTAGCGGGAGGCCGAGTACCGGGGAGCTGTTTTTT
TRBV28,NA,TRBJ1-3,NA,CATKRGDSGNTIYF,TGTGCCACGAAACGAGGGGACTCTGGAAACACCATATATTTT